The table lists the clone carrying this T cell receptor (beta chain) with many counts. Its antigen is unknown. What was amplified from RNA transcripts were TCR beta CDR3 regions. Using the HTBI primer set, a first-round RT-PCR was run on the TCR CDR3. TCRdb reprocessed the multiplex PCR reads via MiXCR and lists one record per CDR3 protein. The data contain some 600,000 distinct CDR3 sequences, around 13% of them singletons. These data belong to a study of T cells in Graves' hyperthyroidism and ophthalmopathy. Study at large: Blood from the periphery was taken at initial diagnosis, before any treatment.

Patients with uncontrolled infections, other autoimmune diseases, pregnancy or lactation were excluded. Clinicians diagnosed patients from clinical symptoms, serum thyroxine and TRAb, thyroid ultrasound and orbital computed tomography. Study-wide results and caveats: Ophthalmopathy and stable hyperthyroidism were told apart by a 13 V-J model.

The CDR3 runs to 13 residues. The ends lost 5 bases at V and 6 bases at J; junction bases unmatched: 0. Sequenced material: blood. The receptor was derived from a woman between 25 and 40 years old with Graves' hyperthyroidism that later progressed to Graves' ophthalmopathy. The V and J genes are TRBV12-3 or TRBV12-4 and TRBJ2-7, with 14 bases that match TRBD2. CDR3 protein: CASSGLAGGEQYF. DNA of the CDR3: TGTGCCAGCAGTGGACTAGCGGGAGGCGAGCAGTACTTC.